The clone carrying this T cell receptor (beta chain) has a single count. The antigen is not known. Germline CDR1 MGHRA, CDR2 YSYEKL. The CDR3 runs 13 residues. Trimming took 6 bases from V and 7 from J; bases not matched to a gene: 6. These data originate in a study of cytomegalovirus exposure and HLA in healthy donors. The study, taken as a whole, reports: From TCR beta sequences, most subjects' HLA-A and HLA-B alleles were reportedly predicted accurately. Indistinguishability led to the exclusion of some V segments, TRBV6-2 and TRBV6-3 included. Earlier results showed most TCR beta V segments being productive about 90% or about 30% of the time.

Primers: 60 Vbeta forward and 13 Jbeta reverse. Produced via immunoSEQ multiplex PCR; TCRdb's table is partial and in-frame only. The sample has around 150,000 clones; approximately 80% are singletons. V and J are TRBV4-1 and TRBJ1-2; 9 positions agree with TRBD1. The clonotype comes from a man aged 50 to 60 in good health and CMV-seronegative. Source material: PBMCs. CDR3: CASSPGQGSGYTF. The CDR3 DNA reads as TGCGCCAGCAGTCCGGGACAGGGCTCTGGCTACACCTTC.